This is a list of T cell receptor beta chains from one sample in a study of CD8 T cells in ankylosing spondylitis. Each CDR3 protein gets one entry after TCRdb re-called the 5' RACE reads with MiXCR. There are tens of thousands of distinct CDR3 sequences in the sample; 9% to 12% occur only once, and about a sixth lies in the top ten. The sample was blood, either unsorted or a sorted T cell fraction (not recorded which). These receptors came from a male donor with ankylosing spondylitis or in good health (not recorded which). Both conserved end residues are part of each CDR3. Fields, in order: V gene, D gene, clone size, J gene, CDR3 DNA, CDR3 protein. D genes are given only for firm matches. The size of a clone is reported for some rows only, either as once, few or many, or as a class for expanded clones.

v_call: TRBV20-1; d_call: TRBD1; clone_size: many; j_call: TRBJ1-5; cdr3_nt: TGCAGTGCTACCAGGACAGGGCTGAGCAATCAGCCCCAGCATTTT; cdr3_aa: CSATRTGLSNQPQHF
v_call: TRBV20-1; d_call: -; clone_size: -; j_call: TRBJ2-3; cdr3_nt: TGCAGTGCTAGTGTGAGGGGCCAGGTTGGTACGCAGTATTTT; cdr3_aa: CSASVRGQVGTQYF
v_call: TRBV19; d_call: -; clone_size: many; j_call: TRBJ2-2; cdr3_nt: TGTGCCAGTAGTATCGTTTGGGGGCGAAACACCGGGGAGCTGTTTTTT; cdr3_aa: CASSIVWGRNTGELFF
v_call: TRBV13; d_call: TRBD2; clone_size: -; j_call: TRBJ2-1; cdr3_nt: TGTACCATCACTGGGGGCCTAGCGGGGGTAAGCTCCTACAATGAGCAGTTCTTC; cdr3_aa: CTITGGLAGVSSYNEQFF
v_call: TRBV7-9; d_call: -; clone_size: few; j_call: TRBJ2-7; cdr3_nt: TGTGCCAGCAGCTTAGTTGGCCGCGAGCAGTACTTC; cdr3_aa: CASSLVGREQYF
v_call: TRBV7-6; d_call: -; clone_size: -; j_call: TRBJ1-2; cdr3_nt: TGTGCCAGCAGCTTTGCGAGGGAGGGAGGCTACACCTTC; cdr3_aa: CASSFAREGGYTF
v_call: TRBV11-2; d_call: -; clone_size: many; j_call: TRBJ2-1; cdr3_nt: TGTGCCAGCAGCCCCCCCAGGGTCCGGGGAGACAATGAGCAGTTCTTC; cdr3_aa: CASSPPRVRGDNEQFF
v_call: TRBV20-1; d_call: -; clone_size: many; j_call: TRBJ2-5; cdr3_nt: TGCAGTGCTAGAGATGGAGGACAGACCCAAGAGACCCAGTACTTC; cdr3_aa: CSARDGGQTQETQYF
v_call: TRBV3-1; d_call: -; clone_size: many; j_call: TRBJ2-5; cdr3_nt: TGTGCCAGCAGCCAAGAGACCCAGTACTTC; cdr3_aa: CASSQETQYF
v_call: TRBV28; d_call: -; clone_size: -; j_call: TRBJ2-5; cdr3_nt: TGTGCCAGCAGTTTGTTCCCCGGCGGGGAGACCCAGTACTTC; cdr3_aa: CASSLFPGGETQYF
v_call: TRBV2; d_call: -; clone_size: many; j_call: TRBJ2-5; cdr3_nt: TGTGCCAGCAGTGGGCTTTCTGAAGAGACCCAGTACTTC; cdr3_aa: CASSGLSEETQYF
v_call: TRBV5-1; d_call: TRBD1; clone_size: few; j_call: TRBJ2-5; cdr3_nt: TGCGCCAGCACTAAGGGACAGGCCCCCGAGACCCAGTACTTC; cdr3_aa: CASTKGQAPETQYF
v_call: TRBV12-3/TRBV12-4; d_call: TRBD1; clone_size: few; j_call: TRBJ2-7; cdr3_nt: TGTGCCAGCAGGGACCGGGACAGGGCCCACGAGCAGTACTTC; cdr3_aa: CASRDRDRAHEQYF
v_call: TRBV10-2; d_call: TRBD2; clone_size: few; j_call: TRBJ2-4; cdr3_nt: TGCGCCAGTGCGACGGGGACTAGCGACAAAAACATTCAGTACTTC; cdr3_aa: CASATGTSDKNIQYF
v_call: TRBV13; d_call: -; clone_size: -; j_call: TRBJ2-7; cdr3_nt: TGTGCCAGCAGCTTAGTTCGCGAGCAGTACTTC; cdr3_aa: CASSLVREQYF
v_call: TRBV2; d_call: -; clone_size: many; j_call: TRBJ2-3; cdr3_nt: TGTGCCAGCAGTGCGACCATACAGGGAGATACGCAGTATTTT; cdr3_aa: CASSATIQGDTQYF
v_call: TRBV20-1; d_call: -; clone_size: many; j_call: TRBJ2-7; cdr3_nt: TGCAGTGCTAGAGTGCGGATGAGCTCCTACGAGCAGTACTTC; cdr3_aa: CSARVRMSSYEQYF
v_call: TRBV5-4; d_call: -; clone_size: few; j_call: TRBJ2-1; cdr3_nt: TGTGCCAGCAGCCCACAATCATTTGGTCTCGCCAATGAGCAGTTCTTC; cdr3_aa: CASSPQSFGLANEQFF
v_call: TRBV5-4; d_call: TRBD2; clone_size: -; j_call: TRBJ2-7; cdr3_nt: TGTGCCAGCAGCTGGAGGGGGACTAGCAGCGAGCAGTACTTC; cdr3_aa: CASSWRGTSSEQYF
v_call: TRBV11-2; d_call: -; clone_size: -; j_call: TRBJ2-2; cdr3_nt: TGTGCCAGCAGCTTAGTGAGGAGCGCGAACACCGGGGAGCTGTTTTTT; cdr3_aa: CASSLVRSANTGELFF
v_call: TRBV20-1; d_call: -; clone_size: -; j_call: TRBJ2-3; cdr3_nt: TGCAGTGCTGTCAGAAGGCGGGCAGATACGCAGTATTTT; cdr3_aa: CSAVRRRADTQYF
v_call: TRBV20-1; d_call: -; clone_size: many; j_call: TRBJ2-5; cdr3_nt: TGCAGTGCTAGAGCTCAGGGAGAGACCCAGTACTTC; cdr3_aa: CSARAQGETQYF
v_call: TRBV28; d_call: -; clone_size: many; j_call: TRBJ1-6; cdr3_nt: TGTGCCAGCACAGGGAATAATTCACCCCTCCACTTT; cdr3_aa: CASTGNNSPLHF
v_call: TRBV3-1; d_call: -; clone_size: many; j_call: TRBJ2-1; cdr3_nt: TGTGCCAGCAGCCCCCCGGGAGTGTTCAATGAGCAGTTCTTC; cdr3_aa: CASSPPGVFNEQFF
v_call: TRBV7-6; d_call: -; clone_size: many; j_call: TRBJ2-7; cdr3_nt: TGTGCCAGCAGCTTAAGTGGGGTGCTTGGAGAGCAGTACTTC; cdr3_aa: CASSLSGVLGEQYF
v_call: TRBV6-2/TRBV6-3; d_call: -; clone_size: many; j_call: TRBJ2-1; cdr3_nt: TGTGCCAGCAGTTCCAGGGCGAATGAGCAGTTCTTC; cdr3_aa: CASSSRANEQFF
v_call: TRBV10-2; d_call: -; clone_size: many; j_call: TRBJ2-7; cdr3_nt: TGCGCCAGCAGTGGGATCGACTCCTGGGAGCAGTACTTC; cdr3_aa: CASSGIDSWEQYF
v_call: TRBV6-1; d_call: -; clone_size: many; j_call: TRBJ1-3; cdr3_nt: TGTGCCAGCAGTGTCAGTAATCGGCGATCCGGAAACACCATATATTTT; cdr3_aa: CASSVSNRRSGNTIYF
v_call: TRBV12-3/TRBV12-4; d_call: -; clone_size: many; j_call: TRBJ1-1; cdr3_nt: TGTGCCAGCAGTTTAGATACTTTGAACACTGAAGCTTTCTTT; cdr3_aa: CASSLDTLNTEAFF
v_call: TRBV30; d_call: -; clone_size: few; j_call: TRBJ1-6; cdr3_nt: TGTGCCTGGAGTTCGGTAGGGGAAGATTCACCCCTCCACTTT; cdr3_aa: CAWSSVGEDSPLHF